Listed here are 26 T cell receptor beta chains from one sample, sequenced in a study of immune evolution from preneoplasia to lung adenocarcinoma. Data came from immunoSEQ multiplex PCR; TCRdb stores just in-frame clones and leaves some out. This sample has about 2,000 clones, with approximately 84% found just once. Sequenced material: FFPE tissue from an adenomatous hyperplasia lung lesion. Subset in this sample: atypical adenomatous hyperplasia (AAH), lung preneoplasia. The source is a donor aged 70 or over with lung adenocarcinoma.

In its sample, this clone was seen a few times. The CDR3 nucleotides are TGTGCCAGCAGCTTTGATGGGACAGACGATTCACCCCTCCACTTT. Residues: CASSFDGTDDSPLHF. This chain uses TRBV7-3 with TRBJ1-6; 7 bases match TRBD1. J gave up 8 bases and V 3 bases, and 7 bases lay outside the gene matches. Germline V lookup: CDR1 SGHTA, CDR2 FQGTGA. The CDR3 has 15 residues.

The chain links TRBV4-2 to TRBJ2-2; the D gene could be TRBD1 or TRBD2 (5 bases each). The CDR3 is 16 amino acids. V lost 6 bases and J 6 bases, leaving 20 bases between the germline ends. Per germline, CDR1 LGHNA and CDR2 YNFKEQ. The CDR3 is CASRGEVGQTSGELFF. The CDR3 DNA follows: TGTGCCAGCAGGGGGGAAGTTGGACAAACCTCCGGGGAGCTGTTTTTT.

The chain is built from TRBV5-1 and TRBJ2-7; 9 bases are a match to TRBD1. This CDR3 spans 13 amino acids. V lost 3 bases to trimming and J lost 9 bases; unmatched junction nucleotides: 7. Germline V CDR1 and CDR2: SGHRS, YFSETQ. The CDR3 here is CASSYDRGSRQYF. Here the CDR3 DNA reads TGCGCCAGCAGCTACGACAGGGGGTCGCGGCAGTACTTC.

The CDR3 region has the DNA TGTGCCAGCAGCTCGCAGCAGGGGGCTTGGGAGACCCAGTACTTC. Translating gives CASSSQQGAWETQYF. The chain is built from TRBV9 and TRBJ2-5; 8 bases map to TRBD1. Looked up from germline, CDR1 is SGDLS and CDR2 is YYNGEE. This CDR3 region has 15 residues. Losses at the gene ends were 4 bases for V and 5 bases for J; bases not matched to a gene: 10.

The chain has TRBV7-6 and TRBJ2-6, with D perhaps matching TRBD2 (5 bases). With 4 bases removed from V and 2 bases from J, the gap between germline ends came to 9 bases. CDR1 and CDR2 (germline): SGHVS, FNYEAQ. CDR3 length equals 15 residues. The CDR3 DNA follows: TGTGCCAGCAGCTCCCCCGGGGCTGGGGCCAACGTCCTGACTTTC. Its protein product is CASSSPGAGANVLTF.

The J gene is TRBJ2-5, the V gene TRBV19; weak D call: TRBD2 (5 bases). Trimming pared 7 bases from V and 3 bases from J, leaving 12 bases between. The CDR3 spans 13 residues. Germline assignment: CDR1 LNHDA and CDR2 SQIVND (reference sequence). CDR3 loop: CASKFGGEETQYF. The CDR3 DNA is TGTGCCAGTAAATTTGGAGGCGAAGAGACCCAGTACTTC.

The gene calls are TRBV18 and TRBJ1-1; D remains ambiguous. The CDR3 is 15 amino acids. From germline, CDR1 is KGHSH and CDR2 LQKENI. V was cut by 0 bases and J by 2 bases, with 10 bases left in between. As DNA, the CDR3 is TGTGCCAGCTCACCACCTATGGAGGTCAACACTGAAGCTTTCTTT. Translation gives CASSPPMEVNTEAFF.

The V gene is TRBV9, the J gene TRBJ1-2; D uncertain. CDR1 and CDR2 from the germline V gene are SGDLS and YYNGEE. V was cut by 4 bases and J by 6 bases, with 22 bases left in between. This CDR3 region has 16 residues. The CDR3 DNA is TGTGCCAGCAGCCGCAACCCCGACGCGGCTGGGGATGGCTACACCTTC. This sequence encodes CASSRNPDAAGDGYTF.

The chain uses TRBV18 and TRBJ2-1; either TRBD1 or TRBD2 may fit D (6 bases each). V was pared by 0 bases and J by 2 bases, with 11 bases between. This CDR3 contains 16 residues. Germline values: CDR1 KGHSH, CDR2 LQKENI. Written as DNA, the CDR3 is TGTGCCAGCTCACCACCCGGGGGCCTCGCCTACAATGAGCAGTTCTTC. This codes for CASSPPGGLAYNEQFF.

The chain carries TRBV7-3 and TRBJ2-1; 9 bases are a match to TRBD2. The CDR3 length is 15 residues. In germline, CDR1 is SGHTA, CDR2 FQGTGA. With 5 bases clipped from V and 3 bases from J, the junction kept 5 bases outside the gene matches. The CDR3 reads CASSPISGSYNEQFF. The CDR3 nucleotides are TGTGCCAGCAGCCCGATTAGCGGGAGCTACAATGAGCAGTTCTTC.

The chain combines TRBV10-3 with TRBJ2-3, with D hard to call. In germline, CDR1 is ENHRY, CDR2 SYGVKD. The CDR3 totals 13 residues. V lost 6 bases and J lost 1, with 8 bases in between. The CDR3 is CAIRDSRTDTQYF. The CDR3 DNA is TGTGCCATCAGAGACTCCCGCACAGATACGCAGTATTTT.

The chain combines TRBV5-4 with TRBJ1-1, with D maybe TRBD1 (5 bases). Germline CDR1 reads SGHNT; CDR2 reads YYREEE (reference sequence). Between the trimmed V and J ends, which lost 4 bases and 3 bases, there was a span of 13 bases. The CDR3 has 14 amino acids. CDR3 region: CASSRAGRDTEAFF. CDR3 DNA: TGTGCCAGCAGCCGGGCGGGCAGGGACACTGAAGCTTTCTTT.

This clone is large in the sample. The chain carries TRBV29-1 and TRBJ1-2, with D tentatively TRBD1 (5 bases). The CDR3 totals 16 residues. The germline gives CDR1 SQVTM, CDR2 ANQGSEA. V was shortened by 5 bases and J by 1 base, with 20 bases between the two germline ends. The CDR3 here is CSVPFTGAGVNYGYTF. CDR3 in DNA: TGCAGCGTTCCATTTACCGGTGCGGGGGTTAACTATGGCTACACCTTC.

The chain joins TRBV7-6 to TRBJ2-1, with D perhaps given as TRBD1 or TRBD2 (5 bases each). The germline CDR1 and CDR2 sequences are SGHVS and FNYEAQ. This CDR3 spans 15 amino acids. With 5 bases removed from V and 8 bases from J, the gap between germline ends came to 19 bases. The CDR3 spells CASSLDRGDADEQFF. The CDR3 coding sequence is TGTGCCAGCAGCCTCGATAGAGGGGACGCCGATGAGCAGTTCTTC.

The V gene is TRBV9, the J gene TRBJ1-2; D is possibly TRBD1 (5 bases). The germline V gene encodes CDR1 SGDLS and CDR2 YYNGEE. The CDR3 contains 15 residues. Trimming took off 0 bases at V and 0 bases at J, with 9 bases between the two ends. CDR3 coding DNA: TGTGCCAGCAGCGTAGTCGGGGACGCTAACTATGGCTACACCTTC. Protein: CASSVVGDANYGYTF.

The V and J genes are TRBV18 and TRBJ1-1; 9 nucleotides agree with TRBD1. The CDR3 loop spans 13 amino acids. The J segment lost 3 bases and the V segment lost 8 bases, leaving 4 bases of the junction unmatched. Germline loops: CDR1 KGHSH, CDR2 LQKENI. Here the CDR3 DNA reads TGTGCCAGCAACAGGGGGCAGGACACTGAAGCTTTCTTT. As protein: CASNRGQDTEAFF.

The rearrangement links TRBV27 to TRBJ2-1; 8 nucleotides match TRBD2. Trimming at V came to 2 bases and at J to 6 bases, leaving 0 bases not matched to a gene. Germline V gene lookup returns CDR1 MNHEY and CDR2 SMNVEV (reference sequence). CDR3 length equals 13 residues. The CDR3 loop reads CASSLLAGNEQFF. In DNA, the CDR3 is TGTGCCAGCAGTTTACTAGCGGGCAATGAGCAGTTCTTC.

The rearrangement links TRBV7-3 to TRBJ2-1; a weak D match, TRBD2 (6 bases). V dropped 1 base and J dropped 7 bases, with 17 bases sitting between them. There are 16 residues in the CDR3. In germline, CDR1 is SGHTA, CDR2 FQGTGA. The CDR3 bases are TGTGCCAGCAGCTTAAATCCCGGGACTGCTAATAATGAGCAGTTCTTC. It yields the protein CASSLNPGTANNEQFF.

The chain carries TRBV18 and TRBJ1-1, with D possibly matching TRBD1 (5 bases). This CDR3 contains 13 residues. V lost 6 bases, J lost 4 bases, and 12 bases lay in between. Germline-derived CDR1 and CDR2 are KGHSH and LQKENI. The CDR3 DNA reads TGTGCCAGCTCTCGCTTGGGGGGCACTGAAGCTTTCTTT. Protein product: CASSRLGGTEAFF. The full variable domain, completed using reference TRBV18 and TRBJ1-1, is NAGVMQNPRHLVRRRGQEARLRCSPMKGHSHVYWYRQLPEEGLKFMVYLQKENIIDESGMPKERFSAEFPKEGPSILRIQQVVRGDSAAYFCASSRLGGTEAFFGQGTRLTVV.

The chain uses TRBV28 and TRBJ1-2, with 9 nucleotides matching TRBD1. The V segment lost 5 bases and the J segment 4 bases; nucleotides outside the gene matches: 5. The CDR3 sequence is 14 residues long. The germline V gene encodes CDR1 MDHEN and CDR2 SYDVKM. CDR3: CASSRDRVSYGYTF. The CDR3 DNA follows: TGTGCCAGCAGTAGGGACAGGGTTTCCTATGGCTACACCTTC.

The V gene is TRBV27, the J gene TRBJ2-5; tentatively, D is TRBD1 (5 bases). CDR3 length: 15 residues. Germline loops: CDR1 MNHEY, CDR2 SMNVEV (reference sequence). The V and J ends lost 6 bases and 5 bases respectively, with 19 bases between them. For the CDR3, the DNA is TGTGCCAGCAGACGAAGAACCAGGGTAGGGGAGACCCAGTACTTC. Residues: CASRRRTRVGETQYF.

Notes on this clone: Distinct nucleotide sequences in the sample also encode this CDR3. The chain combines TRBV28 with TRBJ2-7; perhaps TRBD2 as D (5 bases). This CDR3 has 14 amino acids. V dropped 7 bases and J dropped 0 bases, with 13 bases sitting between them. Germline V CDR1 and CDR2: MDHEN, SYDVKM. DNA of the CDR3: TGTGCCAGCACCCTGGCCGGGGACTCCTACGAGCAGTACTTC. This codes for CASTLAGDSYEQYF.

The chain links TRBV6-5 to TRBJ1-2; D call uncertain. Germline lookup yields CDR1 MNHEY and CDR2 SVGAGI. Trimming cost V 5 bases and J 12 bases, with 13 bases left between them. CDR3 size: 11 residues. This chain's CDR3 is CASSESEDDTF. DNA of the CDR3: TGTGCCAGCAGTGAATCGGAGGACGACACCTTC.

CDR3 protein: CASSPQGIDYGYTF. CDR3 nucleotide sequence: TGTGCCAGCAGTCCACAGGGGATCGACTATGGCTACACCTTC. The V gene is TRBV28, the J gene TRBJ1-2, with TRBD1 identical over 7 bases. The germline V gene encodes CDR1 MDHEN and CDR2 SYDVKM. V dropped 5 bases and J dropped 3; count of bases not matched to a gene: 6. The CDR3 is made up of 14 amino acids.

CDR3 sequence: CASSEGEVLTQHF. The DNA of the CDR3 is TGTGCCAGCAGTGAAGGGGAGGTCTTGACCCAGCATTTT. The chain joins TRBV6-1 to TRBJ1-5, with D unresolved. Trimming shortened V by 1 base and J by 11 bases, and 12 bases separated the two germline ends. The CDR3 spans 13 residues. Germline CDR1 MNHNS, CDR2 SASEGT.

The J gene is TRBJ2-2, the V gene TRBV2; D is possibly TRBD1 (6 bases). The V and J ends lost 6 bases and 2 bases respectively, with 13 bases between them. The CDR3 consists of 15 residues. The germline V gene has CDR1 SNHLY and CDR2 FYNNEI. CDR3: CASSRETGNTGELFF. The CDR3 DNA sequence: TGTGCCAGCAGCAGAGAGACAGGAAACACCGGGGAGCTGTTTTTT. Drawing the rest from reference TRBV2 and TRBJ2-2, the complete variable domain is EPEVTQTPSHQVTQMGQEVILRCVPISNHLYFYWYRQILGQKVEFLVSFYNNEISEKSEIFDDQFSVERPDGSNFTLKIRSTKLEDSAMYFCASSRETGNTGELFFGEGSRLTVL.